This T cell receptor (beta chain) was sequenced for a study of shared clonotypes between healthy human individuals. This clone has only a few counts. Relative to the germline gene, one junction end is altered; a read error may explain this. Profiling relied on immunoSEQ multiplex PCR, and the TCRdb table lists in-frame clones only, not all of them. Of 2,500,000 or so clones listed, 90% to 95% are singletons. Germline loops: CDR1 SNHLY, CDR2 FYNNEI. The CDR3 is 12 amino acids. The genes are TRBV2 and TRBJ1-1, with D maybe TRBD1 (5 bases). The TCR comes from a man younger than 30 in good health. The sample consisted of naive CD4+ T cells sorted from blood. The sample's subset: CD45RA+ positively selected. The CDR3 is CARRVMNTEAFF. Written as DNA, the CDR3 is TGTGCCCGCAGGGTGATGAACACTGAAGCTTTCTTT. The full variable domain, rest sourced from reference TRBV2 and TRBJ1-1, is EPEVTQTPSHQVTQMGQEVILRCVPISNHLYFYWYRQILGQKVEFLVSFYNNEISEKSEIFDDQFSVERPDGSNFTLKIRSTKLEDSAMYFCARRVMNTEAFFGQGTRLTVV.